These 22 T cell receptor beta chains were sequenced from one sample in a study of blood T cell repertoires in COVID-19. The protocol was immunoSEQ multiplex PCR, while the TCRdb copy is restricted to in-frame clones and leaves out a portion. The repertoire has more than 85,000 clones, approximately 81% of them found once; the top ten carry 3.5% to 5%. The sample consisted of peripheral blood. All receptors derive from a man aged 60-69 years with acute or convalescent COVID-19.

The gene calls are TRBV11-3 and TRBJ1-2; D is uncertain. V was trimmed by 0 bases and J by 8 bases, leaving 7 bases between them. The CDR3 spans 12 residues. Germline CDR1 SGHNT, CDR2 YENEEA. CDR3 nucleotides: TGTGCCAGCAGCTTAGATGGCCGCGGCTACACCTTC. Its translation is CASSLDGRGYTF.

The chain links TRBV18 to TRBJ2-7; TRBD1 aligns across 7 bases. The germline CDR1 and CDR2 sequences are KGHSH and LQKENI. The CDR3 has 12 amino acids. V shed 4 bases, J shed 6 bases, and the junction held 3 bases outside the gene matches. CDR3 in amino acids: CASSLTGLEQYV. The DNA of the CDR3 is TGTGCCAGCTCACTGACAGGGCTCGAGCAGTACGTC.

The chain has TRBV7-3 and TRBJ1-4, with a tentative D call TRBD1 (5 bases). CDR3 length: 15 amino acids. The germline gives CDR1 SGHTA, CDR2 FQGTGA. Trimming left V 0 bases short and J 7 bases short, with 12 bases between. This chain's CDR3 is CASSLTSGGGEKLFF. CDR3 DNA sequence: TGTGCCAGCAGCTTAACATCGGGGGGAGGTGAAAAACTGTTTTTT.

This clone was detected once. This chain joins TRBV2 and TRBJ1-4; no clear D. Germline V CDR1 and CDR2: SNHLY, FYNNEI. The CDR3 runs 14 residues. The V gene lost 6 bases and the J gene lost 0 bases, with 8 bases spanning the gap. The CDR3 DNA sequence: TGTGCCAGCAGGGGCCTTGCAACTAATGAAAAACTGTTTTTT. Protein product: CASRGLATNEKLFF.

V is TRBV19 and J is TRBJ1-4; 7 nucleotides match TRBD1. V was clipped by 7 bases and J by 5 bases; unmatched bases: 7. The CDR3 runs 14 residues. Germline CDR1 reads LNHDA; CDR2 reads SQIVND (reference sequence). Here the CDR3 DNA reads TGTGCCAGTACCCGTGGACAGGAGAATGAAAAACTGTTTTTT. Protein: CASTRGQENEKLFF. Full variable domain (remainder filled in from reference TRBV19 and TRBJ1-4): DGGITQSPKYLFRKEGQNVTLSCEQNLNHDAMYWYRQDPGQGLRLIYYSQIVNDFQKGDIAEGYSVSREKKESFPLTVTSAQKNPTAFYLCASTRGQENEKLFFGSGTQLSVL.

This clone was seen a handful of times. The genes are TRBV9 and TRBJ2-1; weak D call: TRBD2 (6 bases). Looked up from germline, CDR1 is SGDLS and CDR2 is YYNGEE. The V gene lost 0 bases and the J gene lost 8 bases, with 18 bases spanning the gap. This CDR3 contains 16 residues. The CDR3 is CASSVGGIAGRDEQFF. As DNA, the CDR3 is TGTGCCAGCAGCGTAGGTGGGATCGCGGGGCGGGATGAGCAGTTCTTC.

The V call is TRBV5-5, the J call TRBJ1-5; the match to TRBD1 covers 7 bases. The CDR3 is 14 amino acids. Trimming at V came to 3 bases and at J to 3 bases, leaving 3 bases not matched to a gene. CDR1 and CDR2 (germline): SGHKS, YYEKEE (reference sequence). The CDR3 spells CASSSGQLNQPQHF. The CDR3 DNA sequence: TGTGCCAGCAGCTCGGGACAGCTCAATCAGCCCCAGCATTTT.

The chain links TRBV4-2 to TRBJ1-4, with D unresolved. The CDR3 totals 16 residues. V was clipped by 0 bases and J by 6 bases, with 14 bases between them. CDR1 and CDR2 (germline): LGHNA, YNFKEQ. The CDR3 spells CASSQETQQLYEKLFF. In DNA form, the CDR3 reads TGTGCCAGCAGCCAAGAGACCCAGCAACTATATGAAAAACTGTTTTTT.

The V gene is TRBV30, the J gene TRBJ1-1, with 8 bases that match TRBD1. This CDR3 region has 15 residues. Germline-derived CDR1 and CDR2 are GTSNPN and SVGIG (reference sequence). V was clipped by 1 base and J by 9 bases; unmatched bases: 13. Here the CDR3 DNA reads TGTGCCTGGAGTGCTCGAGGACAGGGTACCCAAAAAGCTTTCTTT. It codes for CAWSARGQGTQKAFF.

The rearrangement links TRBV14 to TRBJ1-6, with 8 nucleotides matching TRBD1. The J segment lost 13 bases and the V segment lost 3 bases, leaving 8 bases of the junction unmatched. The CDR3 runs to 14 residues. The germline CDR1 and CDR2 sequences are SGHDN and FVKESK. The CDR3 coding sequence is TGTGCCAGCAGCCAGGGGACAGGAACTTCGCCCCTCCACTTT. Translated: CASSQGTGTSPLHF.

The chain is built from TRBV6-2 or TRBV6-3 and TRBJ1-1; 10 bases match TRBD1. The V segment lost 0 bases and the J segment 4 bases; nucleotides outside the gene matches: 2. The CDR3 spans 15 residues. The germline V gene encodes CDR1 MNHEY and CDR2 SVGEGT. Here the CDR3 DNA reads TGTGCCAGCAGTTACTCGGGGACAGGGGCCACTGAAGCTTTCTTT. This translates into CASSYSGTGATEAFF.

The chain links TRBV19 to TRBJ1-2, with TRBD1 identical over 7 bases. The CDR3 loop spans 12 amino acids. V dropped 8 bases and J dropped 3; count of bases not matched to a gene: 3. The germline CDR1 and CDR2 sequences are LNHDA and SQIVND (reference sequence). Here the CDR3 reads CASGDRDYGYTF. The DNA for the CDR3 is TGTGCCAGTGGAGACAGGGACTATGGCTACACCTTC.

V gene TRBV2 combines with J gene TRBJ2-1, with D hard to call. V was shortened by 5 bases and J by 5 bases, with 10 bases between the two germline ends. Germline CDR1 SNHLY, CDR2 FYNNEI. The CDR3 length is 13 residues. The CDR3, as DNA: TGTGCCAGCAGTCTGGGCCCCAACAATGAGCAGTTCTTC. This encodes CASSLGPNNEQFF. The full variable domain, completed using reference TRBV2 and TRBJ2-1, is EPEVTQTPSHQVTQMGQEVILRCVPISNHLYFYWYRQILGQKVEFLVSFYNNEISEKSEIFDDQFSVERPDGSNFTLKIRSTKLEDSAMYFCASSLGPNNEQFFGPGTRLTVL.

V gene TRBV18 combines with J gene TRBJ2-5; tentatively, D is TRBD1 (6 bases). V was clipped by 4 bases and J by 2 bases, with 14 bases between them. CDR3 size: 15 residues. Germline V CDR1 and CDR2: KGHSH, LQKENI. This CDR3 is CASSLQGSRQETQYF. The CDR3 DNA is TGTGCCAGCTCACTACAGGGTTCTAGACAAGAGACCCAGTACTTC.

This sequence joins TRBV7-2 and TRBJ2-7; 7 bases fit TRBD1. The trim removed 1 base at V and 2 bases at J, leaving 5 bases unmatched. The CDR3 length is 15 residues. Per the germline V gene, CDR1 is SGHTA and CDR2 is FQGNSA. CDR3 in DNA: TGTGCCAGCAGCTTAGGACAGGGAGCAGCCTACGAGCAGTACGTC. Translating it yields CASSLGQGAAYEQYV.

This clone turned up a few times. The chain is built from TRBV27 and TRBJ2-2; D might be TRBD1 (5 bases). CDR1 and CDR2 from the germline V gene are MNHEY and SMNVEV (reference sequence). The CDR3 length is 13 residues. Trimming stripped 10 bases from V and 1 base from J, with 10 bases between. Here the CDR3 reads CATRRGNTGELFF. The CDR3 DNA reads TGTGCCACCCGAAGGGGGAACACCGGGGAGCTGTTTTTT.

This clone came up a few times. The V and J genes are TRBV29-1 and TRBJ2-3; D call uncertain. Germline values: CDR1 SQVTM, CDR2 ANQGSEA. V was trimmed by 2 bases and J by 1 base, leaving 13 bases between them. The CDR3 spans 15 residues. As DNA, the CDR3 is TGCAGCGTTGAATTCTTTGAGGTACGCACAGATACGCAGTATTTT. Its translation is CSVEFFEVRTDTQYF.

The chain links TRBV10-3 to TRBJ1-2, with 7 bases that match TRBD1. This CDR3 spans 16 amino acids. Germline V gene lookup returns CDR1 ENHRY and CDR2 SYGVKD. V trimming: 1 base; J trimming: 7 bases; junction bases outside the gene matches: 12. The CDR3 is CAISEWTGTGHLGYTF. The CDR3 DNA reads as TGTGCCATCAGTGAGTGGACAGGTACGGGACATCTTGGCTACACCTTC.

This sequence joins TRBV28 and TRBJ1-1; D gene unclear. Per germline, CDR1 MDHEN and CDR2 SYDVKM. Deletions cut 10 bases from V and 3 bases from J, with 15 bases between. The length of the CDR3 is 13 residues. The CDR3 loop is CAIMRAFDTEAFF. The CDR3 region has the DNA TGTGCCATCATGAGGGCGTTTGACACTGAAGCTTTCTTT.

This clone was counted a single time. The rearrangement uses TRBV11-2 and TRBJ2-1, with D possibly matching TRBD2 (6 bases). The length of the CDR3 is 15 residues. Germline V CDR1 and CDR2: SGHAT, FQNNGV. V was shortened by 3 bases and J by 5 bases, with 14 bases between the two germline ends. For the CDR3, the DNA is TGTGCCAGCAGCTTGGTCCCGGGACTCGACAATGAGCAGTTCTTC. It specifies CASSLVPGLDNEQFF.

Here the CDR3 reads CASSLGQGGKPQHF. CDR3 nucleotide sequence: TGTGCCAGCAGCTTAGGACAGGGCGGGAAACCCCAGCATTTT. This chain joins TRBV7-9 and TRBJ1-5, with 7 bases that match TRBD1. V dropped 1 base and J dropped 10; count of bases not matched to a gene: 7. The CDR3 runs 14 residues. CDR1 and CDR2 (germline): SEHNR, FQNEAQ (reference sequence). Combining the CDR3 with reference TRBV7-9 and TRBJ1-5 gives the whole variable domain DTGVSQNPRHKITKRGQNVTFRCDPISEHNRLYWYRQTLGQGPEFLTYFQNEAQLEKSRLLSDRFSAERPKGSFSTLEIQRTEQGDSAMYLCASSLGQGGKPQHFGDGTRLSIL.

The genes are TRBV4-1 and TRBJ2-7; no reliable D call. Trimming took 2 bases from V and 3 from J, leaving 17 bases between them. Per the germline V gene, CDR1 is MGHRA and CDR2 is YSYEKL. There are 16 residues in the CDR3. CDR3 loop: CASSQHSGSPSYEQYF. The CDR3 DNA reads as TGCGCCAGCAGCCAACATTCCGGGTCTCCGAGCTACGAGCAGTACTTC.